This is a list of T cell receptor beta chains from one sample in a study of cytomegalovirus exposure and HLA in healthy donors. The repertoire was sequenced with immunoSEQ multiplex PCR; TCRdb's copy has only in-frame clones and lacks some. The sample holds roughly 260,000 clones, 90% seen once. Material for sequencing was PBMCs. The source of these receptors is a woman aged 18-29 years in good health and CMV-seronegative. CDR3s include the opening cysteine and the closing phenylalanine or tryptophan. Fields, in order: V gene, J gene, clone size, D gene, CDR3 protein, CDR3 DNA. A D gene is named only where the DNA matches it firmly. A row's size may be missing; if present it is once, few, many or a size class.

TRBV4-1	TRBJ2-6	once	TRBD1	CASSQEMDRASSGANVLTF	TGCGCCAGCAGCCAAGAAATGGACAGGGCTTCCTCTGGGGCCAACGTCCTGACTTTC
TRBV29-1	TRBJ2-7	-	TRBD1	CSVTGTGQHEQYF	TGCAGCGTGACCGGGACAGGGCAACACGAGCAGTACTTC
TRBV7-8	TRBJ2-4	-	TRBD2	CASSFQASTSDIQYF	TGTGCCAGCAGCTTCCAAGCGTCGACTAGCGACATTCAGTACTTC
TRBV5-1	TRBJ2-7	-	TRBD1	CASSFTGDSAYEQYF	TGCGCCAGCAGCTTTACTGGGGACAGTGCCTACGAGCAGTACTTC
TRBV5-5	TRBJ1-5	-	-	CASSLVLSGQPQHF	TGTGCCAGCAGCTTGGTCCTTTCGGGTCAGCCCCAGCATTTT
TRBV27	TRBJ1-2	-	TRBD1	CASSSTYGTGRYLVYGYTF	TGTGCCAGCAGTTCTACCTACGGGACAGGGCGATACCTCGTCTATGGCTACACCTTC
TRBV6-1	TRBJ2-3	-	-	CASSDRGYRTDTQYF	TGTGCCAGCAGTGACCGGGGGTACCGCACAGATACGCAGTATTTT
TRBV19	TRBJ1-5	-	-	CASNRYLGEPQPQHF	TGTGCCAGTAATCGGTACCTAGGGGAACCTCAGCCCCAGCATTTT
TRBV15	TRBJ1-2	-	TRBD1	CATSRDRGHEGYTF	TGTGCCACCAGCAGAGACAGGGGGCATGAGGGCTACACCTTC
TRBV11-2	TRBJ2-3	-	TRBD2	CASSLTSGGSDTQYF	TGTGCCAGCAGCTTAACTAGCGGGGGTTCAGATACGCAGTATTTT
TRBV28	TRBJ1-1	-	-	CASSFRVDTEAFF	TGTGCCAGCAGTTTTCGGGTAGACACTGAAGCTTTCTTT
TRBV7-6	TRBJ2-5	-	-	CASSLASGSGYQETQYF	TGTGCCAGCAGCTTAGCGTCTGGGTCGGGGTACCAAGAGACCCAGTACTTC
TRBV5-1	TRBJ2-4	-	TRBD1	CASSFGNRGITKNIQYF	TGCGCCAGCAGCTTTGGGAACAGGGGTATAACCAAAAACATTCAGTACTTC
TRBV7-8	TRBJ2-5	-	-	CASSQMDSTFQETQYF	TGTGCCAGCAGCCAAATGGACTCGACCTTCCAAGAGACCCAGTACTTC
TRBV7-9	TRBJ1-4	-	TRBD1	CASSRPGTGGITNEKLFF	TGTGCCAGCAGCCGCCCCGGGACAGGGGGTATAACTAATGAAAAACTGTTTTTT